This T cell receptor beta chain was observed in a study of early T cells in non-severe SARS-CoV-2 infection. Study in general: Chains from this unsorted whole-blood bulk RNA could not be paired. General study points: Matching with VDJdb favored anti-spike CD8 responses (missing private and CD4 specificities).

Unique molecular identifiers were attached to individual cDNA molecules. MiXCR was run by TCRdb on the 5' RACE reads, yielding one entry per CDR3 protein. The sample carries fewer than 90,000 distinct CDR3 sequences, 11% to 15% recorded once. This CDR3 contains 13 residues. The germline V gene has CDR1 SGDLS and CDR2 YYNGEE. V dropped 3 bases and J dropped 4 bases, with 10 bases sitting between them. As for this clonotype: Its cognate antigen is unknown.

The V call is TRBV9, the J call TRBJ1-1; no clear D. The origin of this receptor is an adult who was a healthcare worker with PCR-confirmed SARS-CoV-2 infection or an uninfected control (not recorded which). Sequencing was performed on whole blood. The CDR3 loop is CASSESSTTEAFF. The CDR3, as DNA: TGTGCCAGCAGCGAGTCCTCTACCACTGAAGCTTTCTTT. Full variable domain (remainder filled in from reference TRBV9 and TRBJ1-1): DSGVTQTPKHLITATGQRVTLRCSPRSGDLSVYWYQQSLDQGLQFLIQYYNGEERAKGNILERFSAQQFPDLHSELNLSSLELGDSALYFCASSESSTTEAFFGQGTRLTVV.